This T cell receptor beta chain was obtained from a study of post-analysis software for immune sequencing data. About the research overall: Some patients lacked subtype; others had relapsing-remitting, secondary progressive or progressive-relapsing disease. Findings and limits, study-wide: About 5 TRBV segments appeared more often in patients than in controls, and TRBV5-6, TRBV5-1 and TRBV20-1 were among these. Diversity measured as normalized Chao1 was significantly lower in multiple sclerosis patients than in controls.

The CDR3 totals 12 residues. The germline CDR1 and CDR2 sequences are LGHNT and FRNRAP. V was pared by 3 bases and J by 5 bases, with 7 bases between. Comments on this clonotype: What it binds is not known.

Tagging with unique molecular identifiers was a feature of the TCR beta cDNA libraries. MiXCR, run by TCRdb on the PCR reads, gives a single entry per CDR3 protein. Of more than 500,000 distinct CDR3 sequences listed, around 36% are singletons. The TCR originated in a girl between 2 and 17 years old with multiple sclerosis. The genes are TRBV12-5 and TRBJ1-1; no clear D. Sample: blood. This CDR3 is CASGLRSTEAFF. The CDR3 DNA reads TGTGCTAGTGGTTTAAGAAGTACTGAAGCTTTCTTT.